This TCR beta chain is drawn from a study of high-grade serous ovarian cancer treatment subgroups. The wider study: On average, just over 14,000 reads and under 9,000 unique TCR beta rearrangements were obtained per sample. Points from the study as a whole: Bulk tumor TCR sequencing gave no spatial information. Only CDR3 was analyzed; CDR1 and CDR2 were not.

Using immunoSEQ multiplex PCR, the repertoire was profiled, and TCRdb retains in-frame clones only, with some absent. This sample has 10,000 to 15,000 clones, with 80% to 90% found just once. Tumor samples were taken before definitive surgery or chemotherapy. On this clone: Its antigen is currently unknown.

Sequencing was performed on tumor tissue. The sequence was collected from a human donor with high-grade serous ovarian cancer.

The CDR3 bases are TGTGCCAGCAGGCCCGCTACGCAGGGGAGATATGGCTACACCTTC. Amino acids: CASRPATQGRYGYTF. The chain is built from TRBV2 and TRBJ1-2, with a tentative D call TRBD1 (6 bases). CDR3 length: 15 residues. CDR1 is SNHLY and CDR2 is FYNNEI in the germline V gene. Trimming took 6 bases from V and 5 from J, leaving 19 bases between them.